Included here is one TCR beta chain sequence, with context. This clone was detected only once. What this receptor recognizes is not known. It has no much larger one-base neighbor in the sample; base qualities were not kept. This sample is drawn from a study of Tregs in tolerant kidney transplant recipients (dated by TCRdb to about 2019). With regard to the full study: Other Treg samples came from an approximately 3-day mixed lymphocyte reaction with belatacept, some followed by a roughly 5-day donor restimulation, before sorting recipient CD4+CD25+CD127- cells. During sorting of primary belatacept mixed lymphocyte reaction cultures, recipient cells were distinguished from donor cells with antibodies. TCRbeta sequencing was used in the study to identify donor-specific regulatory T cells before combined kidney and bone marrow transplantation, and the identified cells were then tracked after transplant. TCRbeta repertoire sequencing was used in a few healthy controls to compare several methods for expanding Tregs specific for an allogeneic donor.

V is reduced by 5 bases and J by 2 bases, leaving a spacing of 12 bases between them. Counted from cysteine to phenylalanine, this CDR3 has 15 amino acids. Of the read, only the CDR3 DNA is kept; its 45 bases are in frame from base 1. Sequences SGHTA (CDR1) and FQGTGA (CDR2) are obtained from the germline V gene. Healthy control blood was obtained either as purchased buffy coats or from healthy volunteers. Healthy control blood was separated into PBMCs by Ficoll density gradient and cryopreserved, and patient PBMCs were collected both before and after transplant. What the work shows at the level of the full study, not this receptor alone: Biological reproducibility was not directly addressed, though technical replication error appeared minimal. Expanding Tregs with activated donor B cells appeared to identify the most biologically relevant and donor-specific TCRbeta repertoire. Because only a small number of patients were included, the study had limitations, and the results will need to be validated in larger populations as well as under other immunosuppression protocols.

Genomic DNA was extracted from sorted cells with the QIAGEN DNeasy Blood and Tissue Kit for TCRbeta CDR3 sequencing. High-throughput TCRbeta CDR3 sequencing, which included PCR amplification with bias correction and internal controls, was done commercially through immunoSEQ. The original pipeline was this. Unique productive TCRbeta sequences were defined by CDR3 nucleotide sequence where primers matched, otherwise by CDR3 amino acid sequence with Vbeta and Jbeta genes. Donor-reactive sequences were defined as at least 5-fold expanded in CFSE-low cells versus unstimulated cells, with frequency of at least 0.01% in CFSE-low cells. Jensen-Shannon divergence calculated on the top 100 TCRbeta sequences ranked by frequency was used to measure repertoire divergence. When a sample had multiple sequencing runs, each run was corrected for sorting error separately and the runs were then pooled. TCRdb took this table from immuneACCESS and kept in-frame rearrangements with V and J called. Such tables lack part of the clones; where checked against another copy, unresolved V genes explain under half of the gap, and the rest is unexplained. Clone size and V and J calls were adopted from that table, with D and trimming inferred from the DNA. Present in this sample are around 16,000 clones, around 66% of which were seen just once. The top ten hold more than 2.5% of the sample.

The sequenced sample was Tregs from blood cultured with allogeneic cells. The sequence was obtained from a human donor in good health. This chain is built from TRBV7-3 and TRBJ2-2; 6 matching bases give a weak D call of TRBD2. The bases read TGTGCCAGCAGCGCACACGGGACTAACACCGGGGAGCTGTTTTTT. It specifies CASSAHGTNTGELFF.